These T cell receptor beta chains were read from a single sample in a study of T cells in Graves' hyperthyroidism and ophthalmopathy. MiXCR, applied by TCRdb to the multiplex PCR reads, yields one record per CDR3 protein. The repertoire has more than 500,000 distinct CDR3 sequences, 15% to 20% of them found once; the top ten carry around 32%. Sequenced sample: blood. These receptors originate from a woman in her thirties with Graves' ophthalmopathy. Each CDR3 is given with its conserved first and last residue. The D gene is left open where the match is weak. Not every row has a clone size; where given, it reads once, few, many or a size class.

CDR3,DNA,D,V,J,size
CASSRDLRGEQFF,TGTGCCAGCAGTCGGGACCTCCGAGGTGAGCAGTTCTTC,.,TRBV3-1,TRBJ2-1,many
CASSRRTGSYNEQFF,TGTGCCAGCAGCCGCCGGACAGGCTCCTACAATGAGCAGTTCTTC,TRBD1,TRBV11-1,TRBJ2-1,.
CASSRLGGRLEQFF,TGTGCCAGCAGCCGCTTGGGGGGGCGTCTTGAGCAGTTCTTC,.,TRBV6-2/TRBV6-3,TRBJ2-1,few
CASSLGRSETGANVLTF,TGTGCCAGCTCACTCGGGCGATCCGAAACTGGGGCCAACGTCCTGACTTTC,.,TRBV18,TRBJ2-6,.
CASSEAPGRPSALHF,TGTGCCAGCAGTGAAGCACCGGGACGCCCATCGGCCCTCCACTTT,.,TRBV6-1,TRBJ1-6,.
CASSQLPWSSNTGELFF,TGTGCCAGCAGCCAATTACCCTGGTCCTCGAACACCGGGGAGCTGTTTTTT,.,TRBV12-3/TRBV12-4,TRBJ2-2,few
CASSPPGTNNEQFF,TGTGCCAGCAGTCCTCCCGGGACAAACAATGAGCAGTTCTTC,.,TRBV27,TRBJ2-1,many
CASSHRLAGANEQFF,TGTGCCAGCAGCCACCGACTAGCGGGGGCCAATGAGCAGTTCTTC,TRBD2,TRBV11-2,TRBJ2-1,.
CASSPKYMTSGSKTGELFF,TGTGCCAGCAGCCCTAAATATATGACTAGCGGGAGTAAGACCGGGGAGCTGTTTTTT,TRBD2,TRBV14,TRBJ2-2,.
CASSQGILRGVNTEAFF,TGTGCCAGCAGCCAAGGGATACTAAGGGGGGTGAACACTGAAGCTTTCTTT,.,TRBV3-1,TRBJ1-1,.
CATSKSRTSGNQETQYF,TGTGCCACCAGCAAATCGAGGACTAGCGGAAATCAAGAGACCCAGTACTTC,TRBD2,TRBV15,TRBJ2-5,few
CASSLEGVGGELFF,TGTGCCAGCAGCTTAGAAGGGGTAGGCGGGGAGCTGTTTTTT,.,TRBV11-3,TRBJ2-2,many
CASSQDSGRFYEQYF,TGTGCCAGCAGCCAAGATTCAGGGAGGTTCTACGAGCAGTACTTC,.,TRBV3-1,TRBJ2-7,many
CASSLGGLGYGYTF,TGTGCCAGCAGCTTAGGGGGGCTCGGCTATGGCTACACCTTC,.,TRBV7-9,TRBJ1-2,few
CASSPNGRGNQPQHF,TGTGCCAGCAGCCCGAACGGCAGGGGAAATCAGCCCCAGCATTTT,.,TRBV6-2/TRBV6-3,TRBJ1-5,.
CASSYQTQNTEAFF,TGTGCCAGCAGTTATCAGACACAGAACACTGAAGCTTTCTTT,.,TRBV6-2/TRBV6-3,TRBJ1-1,many
CASSVDRNNEQFF,TGTGCCAGCAGCGTGGACAGAAACAATGAGCAGTTCTTC,.,TRBV9,TRBJ2-1,.
CASSRSLDEQYF,TGTGCCAGCAGCAGGTCCCTTGACGAGCAGTACTTC,.,TRBV28,TRBJ2-7,many
CASSPRGTTYNEQFF,TGTGCCAGCAGCCCCCGCGGGACCACTTACAATGAGCAGTTCTTC,.,TRBV9,TRBJ2-1,many
CASSPLYSNQPQHF,TGTGCCAGCAGTCCGTTATATAGCAATCAGCCCCAGCATTTT,.,TRBV27,TRBJ1-5,few
CATSRGPGDRDHNEQFF,TGTGCCACCAGCAGGGGGCCCGGGGACAGGGATCACAATGAGCAGTTCTTC,TRBD1,TRBV15,TRBJ2-1,few
CASSLFGSTYLGTDTQYF,TGTGCCAGCAGTTTATTCGGGAGCACATACCTGGGCACAGATACGCAGTATTTT,.,TRBV27,TRBJ2-3,.
CSARAPAGRAYNEQFF,TGCAGTGCTAGAGCCCCAGCGGGCAGGGCCTACAATGAGCAGTTCTTC,.,TRBV20-1,TRBJ2-1,.
CASRSGSADTQYF,TGTGCCTCCCGTAGCGGGAGCGCAGATACGCAGTATTTT,TRBD2,TRBV15,TRBJ2-3,.
CASSSRGTGGRSSGRADYEQYF,TGTGCCAGCAGTTCCAGGGGGACAGGGGGTAGGTCTAGCGGGAGGGCCGACTACGAGCAGTACTTC,.,TRBV7-2,TRBJ2-7,few
CASSSTGNTGELFF,TGCGCCAGCAGCTCGACGGGGAACACCGGGGAGCTGTTTTTT,.,TRBV5-1,TRBJ2-2,many
CASSQDWLRGITQYF,TGTGCCAGCAGCCAAGATTGGCTTCGGGGTATCACGCAGTATTTT,.,TRBV14,TRBJ2-3,few
CASSSVGAGNTIYF,TGTGCCAGTAGCAGCGTTGGGGCTGGAAACACCATATATTTT,.,TRBV19,TRBJ1-3,.
CASSFLATRDNEQFF,TGTGCCAGCAGTTTCCTCGCCACTAGAGACAATGAGCAGTTCTTC,.,TRBV28,TRBJ2-1,many
CASSSGLAGEGTQYF,TGTGCCAGCAGTTCTGGACTAGCGGGAGAGGGTACGCAGTATTTT,TRBD2,TRBV12-3/TRBV12-4,TRBJ2-3,many
CSARHSGRASDEQFF,TGCAGTGCTAGGCATAGCGGGAGGGCCTCCGATGAGCAGTTCTTC,TRBD2,TRBV20-1,TRBJ2-1,many
CASSPLTAGGPVETQYF,TGTGCCAGCAGCCCGCTGACAGCGGGAGGGCCGGTGGAGACCCAGTACTTC,TRBD2,TRBV5-6,TRBJ2-5,.
CASSSGDTGWGGYTF,TGTGCCAGCAGTTCGGGGGACACCGGATGGGGTGGCTACACCTTC,.,TRBV28,TRBJ1-2,few
CASSAQGQGEQFF,TGTGCCAGCAGTGCCCAGGGTCAAGGAGAGCAGTTCTTC,.,TRBV6-1,TRBJ2-1,.
CASSLLVYEQYF,TGTGCCAGCAGTTTACTCGTTTACGAGCAGTACTTC,.,TRBV28,TRBJ2-7,many
CASYKRLGTQYF,TGTGCCAGCTACAAGAGGCTAGGGACCCAGTACTTC,.,TRBV6-1,TRBJ2-5,.
CASSLGQGRGYTF,TGTGCCAGCAGTTTAGGGCAGGGTCGTGGCTACACCTTC,.,TRBV12-3/TRBV12-4,TRBJ1-2,many
CASSPTEGELFF,TGTGCCAGCTCACCAACGGAAGGGGAGCTGTTTTTT,.,TRBV18,TRBJ2-2,few
CSASLNLNEQFF,TGCAGTGCTAGTCTTAATCTAAATGAGCAGTTCTTC,.,TRBV20-1,TRBJ2-1,.
CSAQDSETQYF,TGCAGTGCTCAAGATTCCGAGACCCAGTACTTC,.,TRBV20-1,TRBJ2-5,many
CASSSMGLAGGGDTQYF,TGTGCCAGCAGTTCTATGGGACTAGCGGGAGGGGGTGATACGCAGTATTTT,TRBD2,TRBV28,TRBJ2-3,.
CASSIGSSGSTDTQYF,TGTGCCAGTAGTATCGGCTCTAGCGGAAGCACAGATACGCAGTATTTT,TRBD2,TRBV19,TRBJ2-3,.
CASSFLAGGPGEQYF,TGTGCCAGCAGCTTCCTAGCGGGAGGGCCTGGCGAGCAGTACTTC,TRBD2,TRBV7-2,TRBJ2-7,many